The 23 T cell receptor beta chains in this list originate from one sample, sequenced in a study of tumour-infiltrating T cells in Burkitt lymphoma. Sequencing was performed with immunoSEQ multiplex PCR; in TCRdb, only in-frame clones are kept and a portion is missing. The sample consists of more than 40,000 clones, roughly 31% of them appearing once. Sequencing was done on a sample of tumor tissue. The source of these receptors is a human donor with Burkitt lymphoma.

The J gene is TRBJ2-3, the V gene TRBV2; 9 positions match TRBD1. The V segment lost 10 bases and the J segment 8 bases; nucleotides outside the gene matches: 10. The CDR3 is 13 amino acids. Germline V gene sequence: CDR1 SNHLY, CDR2 FYNNEI. CDR3 DNA: TGTGCCACCACGACAGGGGGTATGGGTACGCAGTATTTT. It yields the protein CATTTGGMGTQYF.

In this sample, this clone turned up a few times. The chain is built from TRBV18 and TRBJ1-1, with TRBD1 as a possible D gene (5 bases). Trimming removed 1 base at V and 10 bases at J, with 16 bases between. Looked up from germline, CDR1 is KGHSH and CDR2 is LQKENI. This CDR3 region has 14 residues. CDR3 sequence: CASSPQGLTLGAFF. In DNA, the CDR3 is TGTGCCAGCTCACCACAGGGACTCACCCTAGGAGCTTTCTTT.

This clone has more than one count but fewer than ten. V usage is TRBV7-9 and J usage is TRBJ2-7, with TRBD1 identical over 7 bases. Germline-derived CDR1 and CDR2 are SEHNR and FQNEAQ (reference sequence). Germline trimming cut 0 bases from V and 3 bases from J; bases unmatched to any gene: 14. The CDR3 sequence is 18 residues long. CDR3 sequence reads: CASSLAGLGQGVNYEQYF. DNA of the CDR3: TGTGCCAGCAGCTTAGCTGGACTGGGGCAGGGGGTTAACTACGAGCAGTACTTC.

J is TRBJ2-7 and V is TRBV28; the match to TRBD1 covers 7 bases. Looked up from germline, CDR1 is MDHEN and CDR2 is SYDVKM. The CDR3 extends over 14 amino acids. V gave up 3 bases and J gave up 6 bases; unmatched junction bases: 8. As DNA, the CDR3 is TGTGCCAGCAGTTTTTTAGGGGGCCGGCTCGAGCAGTACTTC. This gives the protein CASSFLGGRLEQYF.

This clone was observed a handful of times. The V and J genes are TRBV7-2 and TRBJ2-6, with a weak D call TRBD2 (5 bases). Germline CDR1 is SGHTA and CDR2 is FQGNSA. The ends were cut back, 5 bases at V and 4 bases at J, with 12 bases in the middle. This CDR3 has 15 residues. The CDR3 region is CASSPGNWGANVLTF. For the CDR3, the DNA is TGTGCCAGCAGCCCGGGGAATTGGGGGGCCAACGTCCTGACTTTC.

The rearrangement uses TRBV5-1 and TRBJ2-3; 7 bases line up with TRBD1. Germline V gives CDR1 SGHRS, CDR2 YFSETQ. V was clipped by 2 bases and J by 2 bases; unmatched bases: 5. The CDR3 contains 15 residues. The CDR3 sequence: CASSLRDSLTDTQYF. The CDR3 nucleotides are TGCGCCAGCAGCTTACGGGACAGTCTCACAGATACGCAGTATTTT.

The rearrangement uses TRBV18 and TRBJ2-7, with 7 positions matching TRBD1. This CDR3 spans 14 amino acids. Germline assignment: CDR1 KGHSH and CDR2 LQKENI. The V and J ends lost 6 bases and 2 bases, in that order; junction bases with no gene match: 7. The CDR3 coding sequence is TGTGCCAGCTCCCTCCGGGACAGAGCCTACGAGCAGTACTTC. Protein sequence: CASSLRDRAYEQYF. Drawing the rest from reference TRBV18 and TRBJ2-7, the complete variable domain is NAGVMQNPRHLVRRRGQEARLRCSPMKGHSHVYWYRQLPEEGLKFMVYLQKENIIDESGMPKERFSAEFPKEGPSILRIQQVVRGDSAAYFCASSLRDRAYEQYFGPGTRLTVT.

This clone was observed a handful of times. This chain joins TRBV18 and TRBJ1-4; 7 bases line up with TRBD1. Looked up from germline, CDR1 is KGHSH and CDR2 is LQKENI. V lost 6 bases, J lost 6 bases, and 10 bases stayed unmatched. The length of the CDR3 is 15 residues. The CDR3, as DNA: TGTGCCAGCTCCCCTCCGGGACAGTTATATGAAAAACTGTTTTTT. Amino acid sequence: CASSPPGQLYEKLFF.

This clone was seen once. This rearrangement joins TRBV6-1 to TRBJ2-5; a possible D gene is TRBD2 (5 bases). The assigned J gene may be wrong: the sequence end matches TRBJ2-7 better. CDR3 size: 15 residues. CDR1 is MNHNS and CDR2 is SASEGT in the germline V gene. The CDR3, as DNA: TGTGCCAGCAGTGAAGGGTTAGCGAGCCCTTACGAGCAGTACTTC. Protein sequence: CASSEGLASPYEQYF.

In its sample, this clone was seen a few times. V gene TRBV30 combines with J gene TRBJ2-3, with a tentative D call TRBD2 (6 bases). The CDR3 is made up of 14 amino acids. V lost 0 bases and J lost 0, with 7 bases in between. The germline V gene encodes CDR1 GTSNPN and CDR2 SVGIG (reference sequence). The CDR3 coding sequence is TGTGCCTGGAGTGTGGGAGGTAGCACAGATACGCAGTATTTT. This encodes CAWSVGGSTDTQYF.

CDR3 loop: CASSQDPHSGNTIYF. Here the CDR3 DNA reads TGCGCCAGCAGCCAAGACCCACACTCTGGAAACACCATATATTTT. This chain connects TRBV5-1 to TRBJ1-3; D not certain. Germline V CDR1 and CDR2: SGHRS, YFSETQ. The CDR3 covers 15 residues. V was shortened by 4 bases and J by 0 bases, with 11 bases between the two germline ends.

The sample holds a few counts of this clone. The chain uses TRBV7-9 and TRBJ1-2, with a possible D match to TRBD1 (5 bases). CDR3 length: 13 residues. Deletions cut 11 bases from V and 2 bases from J, with 15 bases between. Germline values: CDR1 SEHNR, CDR2 FQNEAQ (reference sequence). Here the CDR3 reads CAAGGAGNYGYTF. CDR3 in DNA: TGTGCCGCAGGCGGAGCAGGGAACTATGGCTACACCTTC.

This rearrangement joins TRBV18 to TRBJ2-7; a possible D gene is TRBD1 (6 bases). V lost 6 bases to trimming and J lost 2 bases, with 14 bases between them. There are 14 residues in the CDR3. Germline V gives CDR1 KGHSH, CDR2 LQKENI. The CDR3 loop reads CASSPGKGAYEQYF. In nucleotides, the CDR3 is TGTGCCAGCTCTCCCGGGAAGGGGGCCTACGAGCAGTACTTC.

The CDR3 region has the DNA TGCAGTGCCCACCTGGGGACTGAAGCTTTCTTT. It translates to CSAHLGTEAFF. V is TRBV20-1 and J is TRBJ1-1, with D uncertain. Germline-derived CDR1 and CDR2 are DFQATT and SNEGSKA (reference sequence). V gave up 6 bases and J gave up 5 bases, with 10 bases separating them. The CDR3 extends over 11 amino acids.

This clone was counted between two and nine times. The rearrangement joins TRBV28 to TRBJ1-2; D gene uncertain. Germline V gene sequence: CDR1 MDHEN, CDR2 SYDVKM. V was cut by 3 bases and J by 8 bases, with 13 bases left in between. The CDR3 consists of 13 residues. Written as DNA, the CDR3 is TGTGCCAGCAGTTTGTTTTCCCCTGCGGGCTACACCTTC. This translates into CASSLFSPAGYTF.

The gene calls are TRBV23-1 and TRBJ2-7; D remains unclear. TRBV23-1 is marked as an open reading frame, function uncertain. This CDR3 comprises 15 residues. The ends were cut back, 0 bases at V and 2 bases at J, with 11 bases in the middle. CDR3 residues: CASSQSSHPPYEQYF. The DNA for the CDR3 is TGCGCCAGCAGTCAATCGTCGCACCCACCCTACGAGCAGTACTTC.

The chain carries TRBV28 and TRBJ1-6; D is possibly TRBD1 (5 bases). V lost 7 bases, J lost 9 bases, and 10 bases lay in between. CDR1 and CDR2 (germline): MDHEN, SYDVKM. The length of the CDR3 is 12 residues. The CDR3 loop reads CASKQGGSPLHF. The CDR3 nucleotides are TGTGCCAGCAAGCAGGGAGGTTCACCCCTCCACTTT.

A single count supports this clone. V and J are TRBV18 and TRBJ2-3, with D maybe TRBD2 (5 bases). V was pared by 6 bases and J by 0 bases, with 13 bases between. The CDR3 consists of 15 residues. CDR1 and CDR2 (germline): KGHSH, LQKENI. The DNA of the CDR3 is TGTGCCAGCTCGAGAGACTACCAAAGCACAGATACGCAGTATTTT. Encoded protein: CASSRDYQSTDTQYF.

The V and J genes are TRBV25-1 and TRBJ2-3; D possibly corresponds to TRBD2 (5 bases). The CDR3 spans 14 residues. Germline V gene lookup returns CDR1 MGHDK and CDR2 SYGVNS. V lost 3 bases, J lost 3 bases, and 10 bases lay in between. Here the CDR3 DNA reads TGTGCCAGCAGTGAGAGGAGGCGGACAGATACGCAGTATTTT. Encoded protein: CASSERRRTDTQYF. Filled out from reference TRBV25-1 and TRBJ2-3, the complete variable domain reads EADIYQTPRYLVIGTGKKITLECSQTMGHDKMYWYQQDPGMELHLIHYSYGVNSTEKGDLSSESTVSRIRTEHFPLTLESARPSHTSQYLCASSERRRTDTQYFGPGTRLTVL.

This clone was counted between two and nine times. The chain is built from TRBV18 and TRBJ1-4; D gene unclear. V lost 0 bases to trimming and J lost 7 bases, with 12 bases between them. The CDR3 is 15 amino acids. CDR1 and CDR2 from the germline V gene are KGHSH and LQKENI. The CDR3 DNA sequence: TGTGCCAGCTCACCACCGAAGGGTGAGGGTGAAAAACTGTTTTTT. It codes for CASSPPKGEGEKLFF.

V is TRBV7-2 and J is TRBJ1-5; D remains ambiguous. V gave up 1 base and J gave up 3 bases, with 10 bases separating them. Germline values: CDR1 SGHTA, CDR2 FQGNSA. This CDR3 comprises 15 residues. The CDR3 nucleotides read TGTGCCAGCAGCTTAGGAGGGCTAAACAATCAGCCCCAGCATTTT. Amino acid sequence: CASSLGGLNNQPQHF.

This clone was detected a few times. This chain joins TRBV5-1 and TRBJ1-5; possible D gene TRBD1, 5 bases. Germline V CDR1 and CDR2: SGHRS, YFSETQ. CDR3 size: 14 residues. V was shortened by 0 bases and J by 8 bases, with 12 bases between the two germline ends. In nucleotides, the CDR3 is TGCGCCAGCAGCTTGGGGAGGGTAGGGGAGCCCCAGCATTTT. Protein: CASSLGRVGEPQHF.

This chain connects TRBV6-5 to TRBJ2-1, with TRBD1 as a possible D gene (5 bases). The CDR3 spans 15 residues. V dropped 2 bases and J dropped 0 bases, with 8 bases sitting between them. Germline-derived CDR1 and CDR2 are MNHEY and SVGAGI. For the CDR3, the DNA is TGTGCCAGCAGTTACGGGGCGAGCTCCTACAATGAGCAGTTCTTC. Translated, it gives CASSYGASSYNEQFF.